This T cell receptor beta chain originates from a study of T cell changes during pregnancy in multiple sclerosis. Germline CDR1 reads MNHNY; CDR2 reads SVGAGI (reference sequence). With 6 bases removed from V and 8 bases from J, the gap between germline ends came to 12 bases. The CDR3 runs 12 residues. Method: immunoSEQ multiplex PCR; TCRdb's copy keeps in-frame clones and lacks some. The sample lists about 39,000 clones; 90% were seen once. The sample here was CD4+ T cells from peripheral blood mononuclear cells, taken in the first trimester of pregnancy. V gene TRBV6-6 combines with J gene TRBJ2-3; D is unresolved. The TCR was taken from a female donor in good health, enrolled as a control in a pregnancy study. CDR3 loop: CASSPGGATQYF. DNA for the CDR3: TGTGCCAGCAGCCCGGGTGGTGCTACGCAGTATTTT.